These 23 T cell receptor beta chains were sequenced from one sample in a study of CD8 T cells in Susac syndrome. With random hexamers, roughly 0.45 to 1 ug RNA was reverse transcribed. TCRdb analysed the immunoSEQ multiplex PCR reads with MiXCR anew, one entry per CDR3 protein. The data show around 25,000 distinct CDR3 sequences, 80% to 95% seen once. Sequenced input: CD8+ T cells from PBMCs. The receptors were gathered from a human donor with Susac syndrome.

J is TRBJ2-2 and V is TRBV6-2 or TRBV6-3; the D is unclear. The CDR3 contains 13 residues. Germline values: CDR1 MNHEY, CDR2 SVGEGT. The V gene lost 2 bases and the J gene lost 6 bases, with 7 bases spanning the gap. CDR3 DNA sequence: TGTGCCAGCAGTTACCCTGTCTCCGGGGAGCTGTTTTTT. It codes for CASSYPVSGELFF.

The chain uses TRBV9 and TRBJ1-1; D uncertain. Per germline, CDR1 SGDLS and CDR2 YYNGEE. The CDR3 is made up of 15 amino acids. Trimming left V 4 bases short and J 5 bases short, with 18 bases between. The CDR3 reads CASSLLRGSGTEAFF. In nucleotides, the CDR3 is TGTGCCAGCAGCCTCCTCCGAGGGAGTGGGACTGAAGCTTTCTTT.

This chain uses TRBV9 with TRBJ2-1, with 8 bases lining up with TRBD1. J gave up 10 bases and V 0 bases, and 15 bases lay outside the gene matches. Germline V gene sequence: CDR1 SGDLS, CDR2 YYNGEE. This CDR3 contains 17 residues. The CDR3 bases are TGTGCCAGCAGCGTAGACCCGGGACAGGAGAGGCCCCCCGAGCAGTTCTTC. Amino acid sequence: CASSVDPGQERPPEQFF.

The chain uses TRBV29-1 and TRBJ2-7, with D possibly TRBD2 on 6 matching bases. The CDR3 has 12 amino acids. Trimming removed 7 bases at V and 0 bases at J, with 10 bases between. Germline loops: CDR1 SQVTM, CDR2 ANQGSEA. In nucleotides, the CDR3 is TGCAGCGGGGGACTGAGCTCCTACGAGCAGTACTTC. Translated: CSGGLSSYEQYF.

This chain uses TRBV6-6 with TRBJ2-3; weak D call: TRBD1 (6 bases). Trimming left V 5 bases short and J 2 bases short, with 11 bases between. This CDR3 is 14 amino acids long. Germline CDR1 reads MNHNY; CDR2 reads SVGAGI (reference sequence). The CDR3 DNA reads as TGTGCCAGCAGTACAGGGCCATCCACAGATACGCAGTATTTT. Residues: CASSTGPSTDTQYF.

The CDR3 nucleotides read TGTGCCAGCAGCTCCGGGACAGGCAATAGCAATCAGCCCCAGCATTTT. It codes for CASSSGTGNSNQPQHF. This chain links TRBV7-2 with TRBJ1-5; 8 bases are a match to TRBD1. V lost 4 bases to trimming and J lost 0 bases; unmatched junction nucleotides: 5. The CDR3 has 16 residues. The germline V gene has CDR1 SGHTA and CDR2 FQGNSA.

The V and J genes are TRBV6-5 and TRBJ1-2; D call uncertain. The CDR3 contains 12 residues. From germline, CDR1 is MNHEY and CDR2 SVGAGI. Trimming removed 4 bases from V and 3 bases from J, with 6 bases in between. CDR3 amino acids: CASSSTYYGYTF. The CDR3 DNA sequence: TGTGCCAGCAGTTCAACCTACTATGGCTACACCTTC.

DNA of the CDR3: TGTGCCACCAGCAGAGTGGACAGGGAAGAGACCCAGTACTTC. Translation gives CATSRVDREETQYF. The chain carries TRBV15 and TRBJ2-5; 8 bases are a match to TRBD1. The CDR3 runs 14 residues. Germline CDR1 LNHNV, CDR2 YYDKDF (reference sequence). Trimming at V came to 1 base and at J to 3 bases, leaving 1 base not matched to a gene.

The chain combines TRBV2 with TRBJ2-7; 7 bases fit TRBD1. Germline V lookup: CDR1 SNHLY, CDR2 FYNNEI. V lost 10 bases to trimming and J lost 9 bases; unmatched junction nucleotides: 9. The CDR3 spans 11 residues. CDR3 protein: CAIGQALGQYF. Written as DNA, the CDR3 is TGTGCCATTGGACAGGCCCTGGGGCAGTACTTC.

The gene calls are TRBV6-5 and TRBJ2-1, with D unclear. This CDR3 is 13 amino acids long. V dropped 2 bases and J dropped 8 bases, with 10 bases sitting between them. Germline CDR1 is MNHEY and CDR2 is SVGAGI. This chain's CDR3 is CASSYPPGDEQFF. The CDR3 nucleotides are TGTGCCAGCAGTTACCCCCCTGGCGATGAGCAGTTCTTC.

This sequence joins TRBV5-1 and TRBJ2-3; D is ambiguous. V lost 0 bases, J lost 1 base, and 9 bases lay in between. The CDR3 covers 15 residues. Looked up from germline, CDR1 is SGHRS and CDR2 is YFSETQ. The chain's CDR3 is CASSLGELGTDTQYF. CDR3 coding DNA: TGCGCCAGCAGCTTGGGGGAATTGGGCACAGATACGCAGTATTTT.

This chain connects TRBV28 to TRBJ2-1; TRBD1 agrees at 7 bases. V shed 3 bases and J 5 bases; nucleotides not matched to a gene: 10. This CDR3 contains 16 residues. CDR1 and CDR2 (germline): MDHEN, SYDVKM. This CDR3 is CASSFSARQGDNEQFF. CDR3 nucleotide sequence: TGTGCCAGCAGTTTTAGCGCGAGACAGGGTGACAATGAGCAGTTCTTC.

V and J are TRBV3-1 and TRBJ2-7; TRBD2 matches 10 bases. The V gene's germline CDR1 is LGHDT and CDR2 YNNKEL (reference sequence). V shed 1 base, J shed 2 bases, and the junction held 5 bases outside the gene matches. This CDR3 region has 16 residues. The CDR3 here is CASSQGVAGGPYEQYF. The CDR3 region has the DNA TGTGCCAGCAGCCAAGGGGTAGCGGGGGGCCCCTACGAGCAGTACTTC.

V and J are TRBV7-9 and TRBJ2-1; D possibly corresponds to TRBD1 (5 bases). V dropped 0 bases and J dropped 6 bases, with 12 bases sitting between them. The germline V gene encodes CDR1 SEHNR and CDR2 FQNEAQ (reference sequence). CDR3 size: 15 residues. The CDR3 nucleotides read TGTGCCAGCAGCTTAGCGTTAGGGGCCCTCAATGAGCAGTTCTTC. This translates into CASSLALGALNEQFF.

This rearrangement joins TRBV6-5 to TRBJ2-7; possible D gene TRBD1, 6 bases. CDR1 and CDR2 (germline): MNHEY, SVGAGI. CDR3 length: 13 residues. The ends were cut back, 2 bases at V and 4 bases at J, with 9 bases in the middle. For the CDR3, the DNA is TGTGCCAGCAGTTACGAAGGACAGTACGAGCAGTACTTC. Translated, it gives CASSYEGQYEQYF.

V is TRBV6-2 or TRBV6-3 and J is TRBJ1-1; unclear D gene. This CDR3 has 14 residues. Germline values: CDR1 MNHEY, CDR2 SVGEGT. V shed 4 bases and J shed 10 bases, with 19 bases lying between them. The CDR3 DNA reads TGTGCCAGCAGTTTAGGGAACCTGCGGTACTCAGCTTTCTTT. This encodes CASSLGNLRYSAFF.

The rearrangement joins TRBV29-1 to TRBJ2-7, with D tentatively TRBD1 (6 bases). This CDR3 region has 15 residues. CDR1 SQVTM and CDR2 ANQGSEA come from the germline V gene. Trimming took 2 bases from V and 7 from J, leaving 21 bases between them. In nucleotides, the CDR3 is TGCAGCGTTGAAAAGGTGTTCGGGGATCAGGGGGAGCAGTACTTC. Translated, it gives CSVEKVFGDQGEQYF.

This chain connects TRBV19 to TRBJ1-2; the match to TRBD1 covers 7 bases. V was clipped by 6 bases and J by 6 bases; unmatched bases: 7. The CDR3 loop spans 13 amino acids. From germline, CDR1 is LNHDA and CDR2 SQIVND (reference sequence). This CDR3 is CASSPSGTDGYTF. DNA of the CDR3: TGTGCCAGTAGCCCATCCGGGACAGATGGCTACACCTTC.

The table lists this clonotype with a few counts. V usage is TRBV7-9 and J usage is TRBJ2-7, with no clear D. This CDR3 is built from 15 residues. Germline V gene sequence: CDR1 SEHNR, CDR2 FQNEAQ (reference sequence). V shed 5 bases and J shed 0 bases, with 14 bases lying between them. The CDR3 nucleotides are TGTGCCAGCAGCCGACTGGCCCGAAACTCCTACGAGCAGTACTTC. Protein sequence: CASSRLARNSYEQYF.

This chain connects TRBV28 to TRBJ2-6; possibly TRBD1 or TRBD2 for D (7 bases each). V dropped 1 base and J dropped 1 base, with 11 bases sitting between them. Germline CDR1 MDHEN, CDR2 SYDVKM. The CDR3 spans 17 residues. The CDR3 DNA is TGTGCCAGCAGTTTATACAGGGGAGGGTCTGGGGCCAACGTCCTGACTTTC. Translation: CASSLYRGGSGANVLTF.

This chain joins TRBV27 and TRBJ2-7; D is perhaps TRBD2 (6 bases). The length of the CDR3 is 12 residues. The V end was cut by 2 bases, the J end by 5 bases, with 7 bases between. From germline, CDR1 is MNHEY and CDR2 SMNVEV (reference sequence). The CDR3 DNA reads TGTGCCAGCAGTTTAGGAGGGGACGAGCAGTACTTC. Its translation: CASSLGGDEQYF.

The rearrangement links TRBV12-3 or TRBV12-4 to TRBJ1-5; unclear D gene. V shed 4 bases and J shed 3 bases, with 19 bases lying between them. The CDR3 runs to 17 residues. The CDR3 DNA follows: TGTGCCAGCAGTTATTCCCAAGAGTTCGTTGCCAATCAGCCCCAGCATTTT. It specifies CASSYSQEFVANQPQHF.

The chain joins TRBV30 to TRBJ1-3; 10 bases map to TRBD1. Germline loops: CDR1 GTSNPN, CDR2 SVGIG (reference sequence). The V and J ends lost 1 base and 4 bases, in that order; junction bases with no gene match: 7. The CDR3 consists of 16 residues. In nucleotides, the CDR3 is TGTGCCTGGAGTGAAATCTCGACAGGGGGCGGAAACACCATATATTTT. Protein: CAWSEISTGGGNTIYF.